One sample yielded the 21 T cell receptor beta chains listed below, sequenced in a study of T cell responses to AZD1222 COVID-19 vaccine. TCRdb keeps only in-frame clones here, not all; method: immunoSEQ multiplex PCR. Of 130,000 to 150,000 clones listed, roughly nine tenths were seen once; the top ten hold approximately 5.1%. Here the sequenced sample was peripheral blood, taken on day 0 of AZD1222 vaccination. Every receptor here comes from an adult in good health.

The V gene is TRBV11-2, the J gene TRBJ2-5; possibly TRBD2 for D (5 bases). Deletions cut 5 bases from V and 5 bases from J, with 12 bases between. Germline V lookup: CDR1 SGHAT, CDR2 FQNNGV. CDR3 length: 13 residues. Here the CDR3 reads CASSGLLAETQYF. The CDR3 nucleotides read TGTGCCAGCAGCGGACTTCTCGCGGAGACCCAGTACTTC.

The chain employs TRBV7-2 and TRBJ1-4; D gene uncertain. The CDR3 is 16 residues long. Germline lookup yields CDR1 SGHTA and CDR2 FQGNSA. Trimming removed 5 bases at V and 7 bases at J, with 20 bases between. CDR3 region: CASSLQSRSGSEKLFF. The CDR3, as DNA: TGTGCCAGCAGCCTTCAATCGAGGTCGGGCAGTGAAAAACTGTTTTTT.

This chain links TRBV27 with TRBJ1-1; D is possibly TRBD1 (5 bases). The CDR3 has 13 residues. V was trimmed by 0 bases and J by 5 bases, leaving 7 bases between them. Germline V gene lookup returns CDR1 MNHEY and CDR2 SMNVEV (reference sequence). CDR3 nucleotides: TGTGCCAGCAGTTTATCGTGGACAACTGAAGCTTTCTTT. It specifies CASSLSWTTEAFF.

This clone was picked up one time. This rearrangement joins TRBV19 to TRBJ1-5, with D perhaps matching TRBD1 (6 bases). The CDR3 totals 18 residues. The germline gives CDR1 LNHDA, CDR2 SQIVND (reference sequence). Trimming took off 1 base at V and 3 bases at J, with 19 bases between the two ends. CDR3 amino acids: CASSIVQGRGGLNQPQHF. As DNA, the CDR3 is TGTGCCAGTAGTATAGTTCAGGGGCGGGGGGGCCTCAATCAGCCCCAGCATTTT.

The chain's CDR3 is CASSGTWGQPQHF. CDR3 DNA sequence: TGTGCCAGCAGCGGTACGTGGGGACAGCCCCAGCATTTT. The chain couples TRBV12-3 or TRBV12-4 to TRBJ1-5; D remains unclear. The CDR3 has 13 amino acids. Between the trimmed V and J ends, which lost 6 bases and 7 bases, there was a span of 13 bases.

In its sample, this clone was seen once. The chain combines TRBV5-6 with TRBJ2-7; 8 bases are shared with TRBD2. This CDR3 is 13 amino acids long. Germline values: CDR1 SGHDT, CDR2 YYEEEE. V shed 3 bases, J shed 4 bases, and the junction held 3 bases outside the gene matches. The CDR3 sequence: CASSSGGPYEQYF. CDR3 DNA: TGTGCCAGCAGCTCGGGGGGGCCATACGAGCAGTACTTC.

This clone was observed a single time. DNA for the CDR3: TGTGCCAGCAGTGAATACGCACTGCATTCACCCCTCCACTTT. It encodes CASSEYALHSPLHF. The chain carries TRBV25-1 and TRBJ1-6; no definite D call. This CDR3 has 14 residues. Germline CDR1 reads MGHDK; CDR2 reads SYGVNS. V was clipped by 0 bases and J by 8 bases, with 8 bases between them. Using reference TRBV25-1 and TRBJ1-6 for the parts outside the CDR3, the full variable domain is EADIYQTPRYLVIGTGKKITLECSQTMGHDKMYWYQQDPGMELHLIHYSYGVNSTEKGDLSSESTVSRIRTEHFPLTLESARPSHTSQYLCASSEYALHSPLHFGNGTRLTVT.

The DNA for the CDR3 is TGTGCCACCAGTGATTTGCGGGACAGGGGGGATACGCAGTATTTT. Translated: CATSDLRDRGDTQYF. The chain carries TRBV24-1 and TRBJ2-3, with TRBD1 matching over 11 bases. V gave up 0 bases and J gave up 6 bases; unmatched junction bases: 1. Germline loops: CDR1 KGHDR, CDR2 SFDVKD. This CDR3 contains 15 residues.

Concerning this clone: A much larger clone lies one base from this, so it may be a read error. This sample includes further DNA sequences coding for the same CDR3. The chain employs TRBV5-4 and TRBJ1-6, with D unresolved. The length of the CDR3 is 14 residues. Germline CDR1 and CDR2: SGHNT and YYREEE (reference sequence). Trimming took 5 bases from V and 10 from J, leaving 16 bases between them. CDR3 sequence: CASSLFTQESPLHF. The CDR3 bases are TGTGCCAGCAGTTTGTTTACTCAGGAGTCACCCCTCCACTTT.

The rearrangement joins TRBV6-1 to TRBJ2-7; 9 bases are shared with TRBD1. This CDR3 is built from 16 residues. In germline, CDR1 is MNHNS, CDR2 SASEGT. The V segment lost 4 bases and the J segment 2 bases; nucleotides outside the gene matches: 9. In DNA, the CDR3 is TGTGCCAGCAGTGCAGCCGGGACAGGGAACCCCTACGAGCAGTACTTC. Its protein product is CASSAAGTGNPYEQYF.

V and J are TRBV14 and TRBJ1-1; D call uncertain. Germline V lookup: CDR1 SGHDN, CDR2 FVKESK. The CDR3 length is 13 residues. The V end was cut by 3 bases, the J end by 3 bases, with 8 bases between. CDR3 DNA: TGTGCCAGCAGCCATCAAGGGTACACTGAAGCTTTCTTT. As protein: CASSHQGYTEAFF.

This clone was observed a handful of times. The chain employs TRBV5-1 and TRBJ2-3; D remains ambiguous. The CDR3 is 13 residues long. CDR1 is SGHRS, CDR2 YFSETQ, per germline. Trimming took off 0 bases at V and 1 base at J, with 3 bases between the two ends. In DNA, the CDR3 is TGCGCCAGCAGCTTGGGGGGCACAGATACGCAGTATTTT. This sequence encodes CASSLGGTDTQYF.

V usage is TRBV12-3 or TRBV12-4 and J usage is TRBJ1-1, with TRBD1 identical over 8 bases. The CDR3 spans 12 residues. J gave up 6 bases and V 4 bases, and 1 base lay outside the gene matches. Here the CDR3 DNA reads TGTGCCAGCAGTTCAGGGGGCGCTGAAGCTTTCTTT. Protein sequence: CASSSGGAEAFF.

This clone appeared a few times. The chain joins TRBV9 to TRBJ2-7; D call uncertain. V was clipped by 3 bases and J by 3 bases, with 13 bases between them. The CDR3 spans 14 residues. In germline, CDR1 is SGDLS, CDR2 YYNGEE. The CDR3 sequence is CASSAYGVGYEQYF. As DNA, the CDR3 is TGTGCCAGCAGCGCGTATGGGGTCGGCTACGAGCAGTACTTC.

This clone was counted between two and nine times. The chain carries TRBV7-9 and TRBJ1-1; D may be TRBD1 (6 bases). This CDR3 contains 13 residues. The V and J ends lost 1 base and 5 bases respectively, with 8 bases between them. The V gene's germline CDR1 is SEHNR and CDR2 FQNEAQ (reference sequence). The CDR3 sequence is CASSLGTGTEAFF. The CDR3 DNA reads TGTGCCAGCAGCTTAGGTACAGGGACTGAAGCTTTCTTT.

This sequence joins TRBV11-3 and TRBJ1-3, with D uncertain. The CDR3 sequence is 16 residues long. Germline-derived CDR1 and CDR2 are SGHNT and YENEEA. Between the trimmed V and J ends, which lost 5 bases and 2 bases, there was a span of 16 bases. The CDR3 DNA sequence: TGTGCCAGCAGCAGTGAGGGCACTGAGACTGGAAACACCATATATTTT. It specifies CASSSEGTETGNTIYF.

V usage is TRBV6-5 and J usage is TRBJ2-7; unclear D gene. This CDR3 is built from 14 residues. Between the trimmed V and J ends, which lost 5 bases and 2 bases, there was a span of 13 bases. Germline CDR1 MNHEY, CDR2 SVGAGI. The CDR3 region is CASSNYPTTYEQYF. Here the CDR3 DNA reads TGTGCCAGCAGTAATTACCCTACCACCTACGAGCAGTACTTC.

This chain uses TRBV5-6 with TRBJ2-3; D is perhaps TRBD1 or TRBD2 (6 bases each). This CDR3 comprises 15 residues. V shed 6 bases and J shed 5 bases, with 19 bases lying between them. The V gene's germline CDR1 is SGHDT and CDR2 YYEEEE. The CDR3 loop is CASNRRRGGGDTQYF. The CDR3 DNA reads as TGTGCCAGCAACCGTCGACGCGGAGGGGGAGATACGCAGTATTTT. Full variable domain (missing parts from reference TRBV5-6 and TRBJ2-3): DAGVTQSPTHLIKTRGQQVTLRCSPKSGHDTVSWYQQALGQGPQFIFQYYEEEERQRGNFPDRFSGHQFPNYSSELNVNALLLGDSALYLCASNRRRGGGDTQYFGPGTRLTVL.

The chain couples TRBV4-1 to TRBJ2-4; no clear D gene. V was shortened by 4 bases and J by 0 bases, with 19 bases between the two germline ends. CDR3 length: 18 amino acids. Germline values: CDR1 MGHRA, CDR2 YSYEKL. DNA for the CDR3: TGCGCCAGCAGCCGAGCCATCAGGTCCCCCCTAGCCAAAAACATTCAGTACTTC. Amino acids: CASSRAIRSPLAKNIQYF.

V and J are TRBV9 and TRBJ1-3, with 9 bases fitting TRBD1. The CDR3 has 16 residues. From germline, CDR1 is SGDLS and CDR2 YYNGEE. V lost 2 bases to trimming and J lost 0 bases; unmatched junction nucleotides: 3. The CDR3, as DNA: TGTGCCAGCAGCGTCCGGGACAGGGTCTCTGGAAACACCATATATTTT. Translated: CASSVRDRVSGNTIYF.

The V call is TRBV6-1, the J call TRBJ2-5; weak D call: TRBD1 (6 bases). CDR3 length: 15 amino acids. Trimming shortened V by 2 bases and J by 0 bases, and 10 bases separated the two germline ends. The germline gives CDR1 MNHNS, CDR2 SASEGT. In nucleotides, the CDR3 is TGTGCCAGCAGTGAACTGACAGGACACCAAGAGACCCAGTACTTC. Residues: CASSELTGHQETQYF.